A selection of T cell receptor beta chains follows, all from one sample in a study of T-cell memory formation after mild COVID-19. TCRdb analysed the 5' RACE reads with MiXCR anew, one entry per CDR3 protein. The sample lists approximately 260,000 distinct CDR3 sequences, 15% to 20% occurring once. The sequenced sample was PBMCs or a T cell subset sorted from them (not recorded which). The receptors here all came from a man younger than 30 who had mild COVID-19 (a few samples of this study predate the infection). Cell type and time point are not known. Both conserved end residues are part of each CDR3. D genes are given only for firm matches. Expanded clones get a size class; other rows say once, few or many, or leave the size out.

d_gene,v_gene,abundance,j_gene,CDR3nt,CDR3aa
.,TRBV20-1,few,TRBJ1-5,TGCAGTGCTGCCCTCGTTACGGGTGGCAATCAGCCCCAGCATTTT,CSAALVTGGNQPQHF
.,TRBV7-8,.,TRBJ2-5,TGTGCCAGCAGCTCGACACTCAAAGAGACCCAGTACTTC,CASSSTLKETQYF
.,TRBV12-3/TRBV12-4,once,TRBJ2-3,TGTACCAGCAGCCTAGGAGGGATTGGAGATACGCAGTATTTT,CTSSLGGIGDTQYF
.,TRBV4-3,.,TRBJ1-2,TGCGCCAGCAGCCCCAAACAGGGAATGCAATATGGCTACACCTTC,CASSPKQGMQYGYTF
TRBD1,TRBV7-2,few,TRBJ2-5,TGTGCCAGCAGCAGGGGACAGAGGGAGACCCAGTACTTC,CASSRGQRETQYF
.,TRBV7-9,many,TRBJ1-3,TGTGCCAGCGAAGCAGGCTCTGGAAACACCATATATTTT,CASEAGSGNTIYF
.,TRBV5-4,.,TRBJ1-5,TGTGCCAGCAGCTCCGGAGGGGCGGCTCAGCCCCAGCATTTT,CASSSGGAAQPQHF
TRBD1,TRBV7-9,.,TRBJ1-2,TGTGCCAGCAGCGCCCGGGACAGTTATGGCTACACCTTC,CASSARDSYGYTF
TRBD1,TRBV11-2,many,TRBJ2-1,TGTGCCAGCAGCCTATTAGGGGGACAGGGGATGTTGGTTGGGTACAATGAGCAGTTCTTC,CASSLLGGQGMLVGYNEQFF
TRBD1,TRBV9,few,TRBJ2-1,TGTGCCAGCAGCCCGTGGGACAGCGGTTCCTACAATGAGCAGTTCTTC,CASSPWDSGSYNEQFF
.,TRBV27,.,TRBJ1-1,TGTGCCAGCAGTCCCCTATTGTATACGGAATTGAACACTGAAGCTTTCTTT,CASSPLLYTELNTEAFF